Listed below are T cell receptor beta chains from one sample, sequenced in a study of T-cell memory formation after mild COVID-19. TCRdb fed the 5' RACE reads into MiXCR, producing one record per CDR3 protein. The sample contains almost 350,000 distinct CDR3 sequences, less than 25% of which appear only once. Sample: PBMCs or a T cell subset sorted from them (not recorded which). These receptors were taken from a man younger than 35 who had mild COVID-19 (a few samples of this study predate the infection). Cell type and time point are not known. Both conserved end residues are part of each CDR3. D genes are given only for firm matches. Clone size is given for some rows only: seen once, a few or many times, or a class if the clone is expanded.

CDR3aa: CASSLASSRLSIQYF
CDR3nt: TGTGCCAGCAGTCTCGCCTCGTCCCGGTTAAGCATTCAGTACTTC
d_gene: .
j_gene: TRBJ2-4
v_gene: TRBV12-3/TRBV12-4
abundance: .

CDR3aa: CATGGGSDEQFF
CDR3nt: TGTGCCACCGGCGGGGGGTCTGATGAGCAGTTCTTC
d_gene: TRBD2
j_gene: TRBJ2-1
v_gene: TRBV24-1
abundance: few

CDR3aa: CASSLEQGAQPQHF
CDR3nt: TGTGCCAGCAGCTTAGAGCAGGGGGCACAGCCCCAGCATTTT
d_gene: TRBD1
j_gene: TRBJ1-5
v_gene: TRBV7-2
abundance: few

CDR3aa: CASSRTRAETQYF
CDR3nt: TGTGCCAGCAGCCGGACCCGAGCGGAGACCCAGTACTTC
d_gene: .
j_gene: TRBJ2-5
v_gene: TRBV11-2
abundance: few

CDR3aa: CASSSRTGVPDYGYTF
CDR3nt: TGTGCCAGCAGCTCCCGAACAGGGGTACCTGACTATGGCTACACCTTC
d_gene: TRBD1
j_gene: TRBJ1-2
v_gene: TRBV7-9
abundance: few

CDR3aa: CASSYSIVGGGRGTQYF
CDR3nt: TGTGCCAGCAGTTACTCGATTGTAGGGGGCGGGCGTGGGACCCAGTACTTC
d_gene: TRBD1
j_gene: TRBJ2-5
v_gene: TRBV6-5
abundance: few

CDR3aa: CASSLARWGFEQFF
CDR3nt: TGTGCCAGCAGCTTAGCCAGGTGGGGGTTTGAGCAGTTCTTC
d_gene: .
j_gene: TRBJ2-1
v_gene: TRBV7-9
abundance: once

CDR3aa: CASSQGRVSEQFF
CDR3nt: TGTGCCAGCAGCCAAGGACGAGTCAGTGAGCAGTTCTTC
d_gene: .
j_gene: TRBJ2-1
v_gene: TRBV14
abundance: few

CDR3aa: CASSQGGTSGTYNEQFF
CDR3nt: TGCGCCAGCAGCCAAGGCGGGACTAGCGGAACCTACAATGAGCAGTTCTTC
d_gene: TRBD2
j_gene: TRBJ2-1
v_gene: TRBV4-3
abundance: .

CDR3aa: CASSFGPGGNNEKLFF
CDR3nt: TGTGCCAGCAGCTTCGGTCCGGGGGGAAACAATGAAAAACTGTTTTTT
d_gene: .
j_gene: TRBJ1-4
v_gene: TRBV11-2
abundance: few

CDR3aa: CASSSWDVYNEQFF
CDR3nt: TGTGCCAGCAGCTCCTGGGACGTTTACAATGAGCAGTTCTTC
d_gene: .
j_gene: TRBJ2-1
v_gene: TRBV7-2
abundance: many

CDR3aa: CASSMGGQPQHF
CDR3nt: TGTGCCAGCAGTATGGGGGGTCAGCCCCAGCATTTT
d_gene: .
j_gene: TRBJ1-5
v_gene: TRBV12-3/TRBV12-4
abundance: .

CDR3aa: CASSWGQAATDTQNF
CDR3nt: TGCGCCAGCAGCTGGGGACAAGCAGCCACAGATACGCAGAATTTT
d_gene: .
j_gene: TRBJ2-3
v_gene: TRBV5-1
abundance: .

CDR3aa: CATSERRGSDTGELFF
CDR3nt: TGTGCCACCAGTGAGCGCAGGGGGTCGGACACCGGGGAGCTGTTTTTT
d_gene: TRBD1
j_gene: TRBJ2-2
v_gene: TRBV24-1
abundance: .

CDR3aa: CASSFRDPEAFF
CDR3nt: TGTGCCAGCAGCTTCAGGGACCCTGAAGCTTTCTTT
d_gene: .
j_gene: TRBJ1-1
v_gene: TRBV7-2
abundance: .

CDR3aa: CASSYGPGGEQFF
CDR3nt: TGTGCCAGCAGTTACGGGCCCGGGGGTGAGCAGTTCTTC
d_gene: .
j_gene: TRBJ2-1
v_gene: TRBV6-5
abundance: few

CDR3aa: CASRDSHSGNTIYF
CDR3nt: TGTGCCAGCAGGGACAGTCACTCTGGAAACACCATATATTTT
d_gene: .
j_gene: TRBJ1-3
v_gene: TRBV27
abundance: .

CDR3aa: CASSLPPGVSQPQHF
CDR3nt: TGTGCCAGCAGCCTCCCTCCAGGGGTGAGTCAGCCCCAGCATTTT
d_gene: .
j_gene: TRBJ1-5
v_gene: TRBV5-5
abundance: .

CDR3aa: CASNTGQGNGETQYF
CDR3nt: TGCGCCAGTAACACGGGACAGGGGAATGGAGAGACCCAGTACTTC
d_gene: TRBD1
j_gene: TRBJ2-5
v_gene: TRBV5-1
abundance: many

CDR3aa: CASSGGLAKNIQYF
CDR3nt: TGTGCCAGCAGCGGGGGTCTAGCCAAAAACATTCAGTACTTC
d_gene: .
j_gene: TRBJ2-4
v_gene: TRBV9
abundance: few

CDR3aa: CASSRTSGSIYEQYF
CDR3nt: TGCGCCAGCAGCCGGACTAGCGGGTCGATCTACGAGCAGTACTTC
d_gene: TRBD2
j_gene: TRBJ2-7
v_gene: TRBV5-1
abundance: .

CDR3aa: CASSSPETQYF
CDR3nt: TGTGCCAGCAGTTCCCCAGAGACCCAGTACTTC
d_gene: .
j_gene: TRBJ2-5
v_gene: TRBV6-2/TRBV6-3
abundance: many

CDR3aa: CASSTRDRGTDTQYF
CDR3nt: TGTGCCAGCAGCACCCGGGACAGGGGGACAGATACGCAGTATTTT
d_gene: TRBD1
j_gene: TRBJ2-3
v_gene: TRBV12-3/TRBV12-4
abundance: .

CDR3aa: CASSLYSDGYTF
CDR3nt: TGCGCCAGCAGCCTCTATTCCGATGGCTACACCTTC
d_gene: .
j_gene: TRBJ1-2
v_gene: TRBV5-1
abundance: few

CDR3aa: CATSEGTGGNQPQHF
CDR3nt: TGTGCCACCAGTGAGGGGACAGGGGGGAATCAGCCCCAGCATTTT
d_gene: TRBD1
j_gene: TRBJ1-5
v_gene: TRBV24-1
abundance: .

CDR3aa: CASHRGGETQYF
CDR3nt: TGTGCCAGTCACCGGGGTGGAGAGACCCAGTACTTC
d_gene: .
j_gene: TRBJ2-5
v_gene: TRBV11-2
abundance: many

CDR3aa: CASSRQEEGYSGANVLTF
CDR3nt: TGTGCCAGCAGTAGGCAAGAAGAGGGGTACTCTGGGGCCAACGTCCTGACTTTC
d_gene: .
j_gene: TRBJ2-6
v_gene: TRBV6-5
abundance: .

CDR3aa: CASSVGTGYNQPQHF
CDR3nt: TGCGCCAGCAGCGTCGGGACAGGCTACAATCAGCCCCAGCATTTT
d_gene: TRBD1
j_gene: TRBJ1-5
v_gene: TRBV5-1
abundance: many

CDR3aa: CASSAGGASYEQYF
CDR3nt: TGTGCCAGCAGCGCAGGCGGGGCCTCCTACGAGCAGTACTTC
d_gene: .
j_gene: TRBJ2-7
v_gene: TRBV7-6
abundance: few

CDR3aa: CASSGGPDTEAFF
CDR3nt: TGTGCCAGCAGCGGAGGGCCGGACACTGAAGCTTTCTTT
d_gene: .
j_gene: TRBJ1-1
v_gene: TRBV7-9
abundance: .

CDR3aa: CSASSGSYSDTQYF
CDR3nt: TGCAGTGCTAGCTCCGGATCCTACTCAGATACGCAGTATTTT
d_gene: .
j_gene: TRBJ2-3
v_gene: TRBV20-1
abundance: .

CDR3aa: CASSQSGGYTF
CDR3nt: TGCGCCAGCAGCCAATCCGGTGGCTACACCTTC
d_gene: .
j_gene: TRBJ1-2
v_gene: TRBV4-1
abundance: .

CDR3aa: CASSFDPWDVWGSPADTQYF
CDR3nt: TGTGCCAGCAGCTTTGATCCCTGGGATGTTTGGGGGAGTCCGGCAGATACGCAGTATTTT
d_gene: .
j_gene: TRBJ2-3
v_gene: TRBV7-9
abundance: few

CDR3aa: CSAETGRQFF
CDR3nt: TGCAGCGCCGAAACAGGTCGGCAGTTCTTC
d_gene: .
j_gene: TRBJ2-1
v_gene: TRBV29-1
abundance: .

CDR3aa: CASSNLAVGWHNEQFF
CDR3nt: TGTGCCAGCAGTAACCTAGCAGTCGGGTGGCACAATGAGCAGTTCTTC
d_gene: .
j_gene: TRBJ2-1
v_gene: TRBV12-3/TRBV12-4
abundance: .

CDR3aa: CASSYLGVYEQYF
CDR3nt: TGCGCCAGCAGCTATCTGGGAGTCTACGAGCAGTACTTC
d_gene: .
j_gene: TRBJ2-7
v_gene: TRBV5-1
abundance: .

CDR3aa: CASSLSPTEEQYF
CDR3nt: TGCGCCAGCAGCTTGTCCCCTACGGAGGAGCAGTACTTC
d_gene: .
j_gene: TRBJ2-7
v_gene: TRBV5-1
abundance: .

CDR3aa: CATRPGTGVTGELFF
CDR3nt: TGTGCCACGAGGCCCGGGACAGGGGTAACCGGGGAGCTGTTTTTT
d_gene: TRBD1
j_gene: TRBJ2-2
v_gene: TRBV7-3
abundance: .

CDR3aa: CASSLLGADYGYTF
CDR3nt: TGTGCCAGCAGTTTATTAGGGGCCGACTATGGCTACACCTTC
d_gene: .
j_gene: TRBJ1-2
v_gene: TRBV27
abundance: .

CDR3aa: CASSYPGDQETQYF
CDR3nt: TGTGCCAGCAGTTACCCGGGGGACCAAGAGACCCAGTACTTC
d_gene: .
j_gene: TRBJ2-5
v_gene: TRBV6-5
abundance: many

CDR3aa: CSAGRTPNTEAFF
CDR3nt: TGCAGTGCTGGCCGGACACCGAACACTGAAGCTTTCTTT
d_gene: .
j_gene: TRBJ1-1
v_gene: TRBV20-1
abundance: .

CDR3aa: CASSLDGINSGNTIYF
CDR3nt: TGTGCCAGCAGCTTAGATGGAATCAACTCTGGAAACACCATATATTTT
d_gene: .
j_gene: TRBJ1-3
v_gene: TRBV7-3
abundance: .

CDR3aa: CASSLPGSSYNEQFF
CDR3nt: TGTGCCAGCAGTCTCCCGGGGAGCTCCTACAATGAGCAGTTCTTC
d_gene: .
j_gene: TRBJ2-1
v_gene: TRBV7-2
abundance: few

CDR3aa: CASSLAARSGNTIYF
CDR3nt: TGTGCCAGCAGTTTAGCGGCCCGCTCTGGAAACACCATATATTTT
d_gene: .
j_gene: TRBJ1-3
v_gene: TRBV28
abundance: .

CDR3aa: CASSDLNSGGYLTGELFF
CDR3nt: TGTGCCAGCAGTGATCTTAATAGCGGGGGCTACCTCACCGGGGAGCTGTTTTTT
d_gene: TRBD2
j_gene: TRBJ2-2
v_gene: TRBV6-2/TRBV6-3
abundance: many

CDR3aa: CASSRQGGNEQFF
CDR3nt: TGTGCCAGCTCACGGCAGGGTGGCAATGAGCAGTTCTTC
d_gene: .
j_gene: TRBJ2-1
v_gene: TRBV18
abundance: .

CDR3aa: CASRLQGSGNEQFF
CDR3nt: TGCGCCAGCAGGCTACAGGGGTCGGGTAATGAGCAGTTCTTC
d_gene: TRBD1
j_gene: TRBJ2-1
v_gene: TRBV5-1
abundance: .

CDR3aa: CASSLRDRSPDTQYF
CDR3nt: TGTGCCAGCAGTTTAAGGGACAGATCACCAGATACGCAGTATTTT
d_gene: TRBD1
j_gene: TRBJ2-3
v_gene: TRBV12-3/TRBV12-4
abundance: .

CDR3aa: CASSLTGSFTDTQYF
CDR3nt: TGTGCCAGCAGCTTAACGGGTTCCTTCACAGATACGCAGTATTTT
d_gene: .
j_gene: TRBJ2-3
v_gene: TRBV7-8
abundance: once

CDR3aa: CASSQFIGHLGGYGYTF
CDR3nt: TGTGCCAGCAGCCAATTTATAGGGCACCTGGGGGGCTATGGCTACACCTTC
d_gene: .
j_gene: TRBJ1-2
v_gene: TRBV3-1
abundance: many

CDR3aa: CASSLQGVGTQYF
CDR3nt: TGCGCCAGCAGCCTCCAGGGGGTGGGTACGCAGTATTTT
d_gene: TRBD1
j_gene: TRBJ2-3
v_gene: TRBV4-1
abundance: few

CDR3aa: CASSSDGGNEQYF
CDR3nt: TGTGCCAGCAGCTCAGATGGAGGGAACGAGCAGTACTTC
d_gene: .
j_gene: TRBJ2-7
v_gene: TRBV7-3
abundance: few

CDR3aa: CASSWREGGYEQYF
CDR3nt: TGTGCCAGCAGCTGGAGAGAGGGGGGCTACGAGCAGTACTTC
d_gene: .
j_gene: TRBJ2-7
v_gene: TRBV7-2
abundance: .

CDR3aa: CASSSTLGQAFF
CDR3nt: TGTGCCAGCAGTTCTACCCTTGGACAAGCTTTCTTT
d_gene: .
j_gene: TRBJ1-1
v_gene: TRBV12-3/TRBV12-4
abundance: few

CDR3aa: CASSLQGYSTDTQYF
CDR3nt: TGTGCCAGTAGTCTGCAGGGCTATAGCACAGATACGCAGTATTTT
d_gene: .
j_gene: TRBJ2-3
v_gene: TRBV19
abundance: .

CDR3aa: CASSFRAGGPETQYF
CDR3nt: TGTGCCAGCAGTTTCCGAGCGGGGGGGCCAGAGACCCAGTACTTC
d_gene: TRBD2
j_gene: TRBJ2-5
v_gene: TRBV12-3/TRBV12-4
abundance: few

CDR3aa: CATSRDQPSRPNQPQHF
CDR3nt: TGTGCCACCAGCAGAGATCAGCCAAGCAGGCCCAATCAGCCCCAGCATTTT
d_gene: .
j_gene: TRBJ1-5
v_gene: TRBV15
abundance: .

CDR3aa: CASSWATDTQYF
CDR3nt: TGTGCCAGCAGCTGGGCCACAGATACGCAGTATTTT
d_gene: .
j_gene: TRBJ2-3
v_gene: TRBV7-2
abundance: .

CDR3aa: CASSRAGNMNTEAFF
CDR3nt: TGCGCCAGCAGCCGGGCCGGGAACATGAACACTGAAGCTTTCTTT
d_gene: .
j_gene: TRBJ1-1
v_gene: TRBV5-1
abundance: few

CDR3aa: CASSHSGVEETQYF
CDR3nt: TGTGCCAGCAGCCACAGCGGGGTAGAGGAGACCCAGTACTTC
d_gene: TRBD2
j_gene: TRBJ2-5
v_gene: TRBV7-9
abundance: .